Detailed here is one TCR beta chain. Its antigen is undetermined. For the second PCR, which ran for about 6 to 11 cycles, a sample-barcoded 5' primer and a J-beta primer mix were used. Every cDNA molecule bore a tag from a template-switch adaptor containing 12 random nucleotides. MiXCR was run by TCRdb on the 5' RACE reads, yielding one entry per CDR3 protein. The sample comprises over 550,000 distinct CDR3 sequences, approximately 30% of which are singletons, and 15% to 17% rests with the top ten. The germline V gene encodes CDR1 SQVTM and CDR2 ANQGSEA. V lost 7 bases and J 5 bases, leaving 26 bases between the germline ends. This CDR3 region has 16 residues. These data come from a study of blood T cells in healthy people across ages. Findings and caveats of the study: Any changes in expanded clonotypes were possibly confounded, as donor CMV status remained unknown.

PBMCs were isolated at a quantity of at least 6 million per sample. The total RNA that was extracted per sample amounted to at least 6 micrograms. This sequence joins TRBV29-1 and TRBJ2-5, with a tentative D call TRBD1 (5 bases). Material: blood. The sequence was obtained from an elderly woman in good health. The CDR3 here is CSAQASTGHLGETQYF. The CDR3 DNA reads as TGCAGCGCCCAAGCTTCGACCGGACATTTGGGGGAGACCCAGTACTTC.